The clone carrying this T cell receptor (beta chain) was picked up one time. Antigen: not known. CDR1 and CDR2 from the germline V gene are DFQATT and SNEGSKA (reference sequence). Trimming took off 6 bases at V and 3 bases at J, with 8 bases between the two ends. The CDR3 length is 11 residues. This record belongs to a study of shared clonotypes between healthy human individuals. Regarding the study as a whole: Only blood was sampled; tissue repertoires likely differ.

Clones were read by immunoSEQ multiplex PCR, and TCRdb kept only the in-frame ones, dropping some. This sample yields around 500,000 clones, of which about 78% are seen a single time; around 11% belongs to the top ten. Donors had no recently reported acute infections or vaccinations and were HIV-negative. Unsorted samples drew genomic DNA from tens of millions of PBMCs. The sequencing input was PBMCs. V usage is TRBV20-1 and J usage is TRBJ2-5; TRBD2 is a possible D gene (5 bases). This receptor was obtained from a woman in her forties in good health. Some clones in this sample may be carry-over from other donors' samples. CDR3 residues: CSAKREETQYF. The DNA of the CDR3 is TGCAGTGCGAAGAGGGAAGAGACCCAGTACTTC.